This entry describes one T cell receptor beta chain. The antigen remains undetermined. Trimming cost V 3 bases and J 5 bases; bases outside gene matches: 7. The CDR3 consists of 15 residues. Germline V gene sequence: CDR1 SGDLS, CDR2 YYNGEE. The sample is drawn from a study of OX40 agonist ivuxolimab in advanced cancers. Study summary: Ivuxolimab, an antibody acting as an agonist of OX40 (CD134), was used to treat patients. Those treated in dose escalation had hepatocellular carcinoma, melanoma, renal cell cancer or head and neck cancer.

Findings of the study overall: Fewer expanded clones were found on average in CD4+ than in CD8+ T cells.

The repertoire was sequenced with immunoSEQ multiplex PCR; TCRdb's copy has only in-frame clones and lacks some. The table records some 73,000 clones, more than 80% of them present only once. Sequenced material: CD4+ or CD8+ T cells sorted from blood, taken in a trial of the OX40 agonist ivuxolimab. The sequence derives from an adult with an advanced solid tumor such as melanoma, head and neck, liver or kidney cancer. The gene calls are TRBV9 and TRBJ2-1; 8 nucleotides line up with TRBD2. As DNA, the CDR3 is TGTGCCAGCAGCGCACCGGGACTAGTTAACAATGAGCAGTTCTTC. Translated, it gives CASSAPGLVNNEQFF.